This TCR beta chain came from a study of T cell repertoires in cytomegalovirus infection. Study-wide context: CMV infection and matching HLA type were both indicated by public TCR beta signatures.

Study results and caveats: Accumulated public TCR beta family frequency recognized individuals carrying CMV together with the relevant HLA. It was HLA-C-restricted CMV-specific TCR beta clonotypes that dominated the response ex vivo.

MiXCR, applied by TCRdb to the reads, yields one record per CDR3 protein. The repertoire includes about 100,000 distinct CDR3 sequences, around a quarter of them detected once, and about 39% sits in the top ten. A remark on this clonotype: Antigen: not known.

Germline V gene data show CDR1 as SEHNR and CDR2 as FQNEAQ (reference sequence). With 4 bases removed from V and 0 bases from J, the gap between germline ends came to 6 bases. The CDR3 length is 13 residues. The receptor comes from a human donor in good health (CMV status not recorded). Some clones in this sample may be carry-over from other donors' samples. The chain couples TRBV7-9 to TRBJ1-1; D not resolved. Specimen: CD8+ T cells from PBMCs. The CDR3 protein is CASSSLMNTEAFF. The CDR3 DNA sequence: TGTGCCAGCAGCTCTTTAATGAACACTGAAGCTTTCTTT.